This entry lists 23 T cell receptor beta chains sequenced from one sample in a study of blood T cell repertoires in COVID-19. Only in-frame clones appear in the TCRdb table, and some are missing; sequencing was by immunoSEQ multiplex PCR. The repertoire holds over 200,000 clones, with approximately 90% as singletons. Sequencing was carried out using PBMCs or T cells enriched from blood (not recorded which). The receptors were sampled from a man younger than 40 who had recovered from COVID-19.

The chain employs TRBV7-8 and TRBJ2-7, with 9 bases fitting TRBD2. Unmatched junction bases numbered 14, after V lost 5 bases and J lost 3 bases. In germline, CDR1 is SGHVS, CDR2 FQNEAQ. The CDR3 runs 17 residues. For the CDR3, the DNA is TGTGCCAGCAGCGCTGCCGTAGCGGGAGAGGCTGGCTACGAGCAGTACTTC. This encodes CASSAAVAGEAGYEQYF.

The chain links TRBV9 to TRBJ2-7; 9 bases agree with TRBD1. Trimming at V came to 4 bases and at J to 0 bases, leaving 5 bases not matched to a gene. The CDR3 spans 15 residues. Germline loops: CDR1 SGDLS, CDR2 YYNGEE. The CDR3 reads CASSIGTGSSYEQYF. The CDR3 DNA sequence: TGTGCCAGCAGCATCGGGACAGGGAGCTCCTACGAGCAGTACTTC.

This clone was counted a few times. The chain employs TRBV28 and TRBJ2-7; 9 bases fit TRBD1. This CDR3 spans 12 amino acids. Germline V CDR1 and CDR2: MDHEN, SYDVKM. Trimming at V came to 5 bases and at J to 6 bases, leaving 2 bases not matched to a gene. The CDR3 is CASSTTGGEQYF. CDR3 nucleotide sequence: TGTGCCAGCAGTACGACAGGGGGCGAGCAGTACTTC.

The V call is TRBV3-1 (or the pseudogene TRBV3-2), the J call TRBJ1-1; 7 nucleotides match TRBD1. V gave up 4 bases and J gave up 4 bases; unmatched junction bases: 9. Germline CDR1 is LGHDT and CDR2 is YNNKEL (reference sequence). The CDR3 extends over 15 amino acids. The CDR3 reads CASSPFTGVGTEAFF. CDR3 coding DNA: TGTGCCAGCAGCCCTTTTACAGGGGTCGGCACTGAAGCTTTCTTT.

This clone was seen more than once but under ten times. This chain's CDR3 is CASSFRGPYGYTF. CDR3 nucleotides: TGTGCCAGCAGTTTCAGGGGGCCCTATGGCTACACCTTC. This rearrangement joins TRBV6-2 or TRBV6-3 to TRBJ1-2; 8 nucleotides agree with TRBD1. Losses at the gene ends were 4 bases for V and 4 bases for J; bases not matched to a gene: 2. Germline V gives CDR1 MNHEY, CDR2 SVGEGT. The CDR3 has 13 amino acids.

This clone was detected ten times or more. CDR3 amino acids: CASSTGTF. The CDR3 DNA follows: TGTGCCAGCTCAACGGGGACCTTC. The chain uses TRBV14 and TRBJ1-2; D not resolved. The CDR3 sequence is 8 residues long. Trimming took off 8 bases at V and 14 bases at J, with 9 bases between the two ends. CDR1 SGHDN and CDR2 FVKESK come from the germline V gene.

The J gene is TRBJ1-5, the V gene TRBV6-5; no clear D gene. Germline V lookup: CDR1 MNHEY, CDR2 SVGAGI. The CDR3 has 14 residues. V gave up 6 bases and J gave up 6 bases, with 15 bases separating them. Here the CDR3 DNA reads TGTGCCAGCAGGCCGGCCGGTGAGGGTCAGCCCCAGCATTTT. Protein product: CASRPAGEGQPQHF.

The rearrangement links TRBV3-1 (or the pseudogene TRBV3-2) to TRBJ1-4; 9 bases are shared with TRBD1. J lost 8 bases, V lost 6 bases, and 10 bases had no gene match. Germline CDR1 reads LGHDT; CDR2 reads YNNKEL (reference sequence). This CDR3 is 15 amino acids long. The CDR3, as DNA: TGTGCCAGCAGTCCTCGTCTGACAGGGGGGGAAAAACTGTTTTTT. Translation: CASSPRLTGGEKLFF.

The chain recombines TRBV3-1 (or the pseudogene TRBV3-2) with TRBJ2-7; 7 bases are a match to TRBD2. CDR1 is LGHDT, CDR2 YNNKEL, per germline (reference sequence). The CDR3 has 15 residues. Losses at the gene ends were 1 base for V and 2 bases for J; bases not matched to a gene: 5. The CDR3 nucleotides read TGTGCCAGCAGCCAAGCGTCTAGCGGAGCCTACGAGCAGTACTTC. Translation: CASSQASSGAYEQYF.

This clone was counted at least ten times. V usage is TRBV19 and J usage is TRBJ1-3, with no clear D. The CDR3 consists of 15 residues. Germline CDR1 reads LNHDA; CDR2 reads SQIVND (reference sequence). V dropped 3 bases and J dropped 0 bases, with 9 bases sitting between them. The CDR3: CASSMIESSGNTIYF. The CDR3 bases are TGTGCCAGTAGTATGATCGAGAGCTCTGGAAACACCATATATTTT. The complete variable domain, with remaining parts taken from reference TRBV19 and TRBJ1-3, reads DGGITQSPKYLFRKEGQNVTLSCEQNLNHDAMYWYRQDPGQGLRLIYYSQIVNDFQKGDIAEGYSVSREKKESFPLTVTSAQKNPTAFYLCASSMIESSGNTIYFGEGSWLTVV.

V and J are TRBV9 and TRBJ1-1; D remains unclear. The V end was cut by 0 bases, the J end by 1 base, with 4 bases between. The germline CDR1 and CDR2 sequences are SGDLS and YYNGEE. The length of the CDR3 is 13 residues. The chain's CDR3 is CASSVARNTEAFF. In nucleotides, the CDR3 is TGTGCCAGCAGCGTAGCGAGGAACACTGAAGCTTTCTTT.

This chain connects TRBV29-1 to TRBJ2-5; D remains ambiguous. With 5 bases removed from V and 11 bases from J, the gap between germline ends came to 21 bases. This CDR3 region has 13 residues. Germline V gene sequence: CDR1 SQVTM, CDR2 ANQGSEA. The CDR3: CSVCTSASRRQYF. The CDR3 bases are TGCAGCGTTTGTACTTCCGCGTCGCGCCGACAGTACTTC.

The rearrangement joins TRBV29-1 to TRBJ1-1; 7 positions match TRBD1. Germline V CDR1 and CDR2: SQVTM, ANQGSEA. This CDR3 is built from 13 residues. With V trimmed by 7 bases and J by 0 bases, 5 bases remained unmatched. CDR3 amino acids: CSERQGLNTEAFF. In DNA form, the CDR3 reads TGCAGCGAAAGACAGGGACTGAACACTGAAGCTTTCTTT. The entire variable domain, with the rest obtained from reference TRBV29-1 and TRBJ1-1, is as follows: SAVISQKPSRDICQRGTSLTIQCQVDSQVTMMFWYRQQPGQSLTLIATANQGSEATYESGFVIDKFPISRPNLTFSTLTVSNMSPEDSSIYLCSERQGLNTEAFFGQGTRLTVV.

The chain combines TRBV3-1 (or the pseudogene TRBV3-2) with TRBJ2-4; 9 bases fit TRBD1. The germline gives CDR1 LGHDT, CDR2 YNNKEL (reference sequence). The CDR3 runs to 13 residues. With 3 bases clipped from V and 9 bases from J, the junction kept 3 bases outside the gene matches. The CDR3 reads CASSQGQGGIQYF. In DNA, the CDR3 is TGTGCCAGCAGCCAGGGACAGGGAGGCATTCAGTACTTC.

The chain recombines TRBV5-4 with TRBJ2-5; D is undetermined. The CDR3 totals 16 residues. V dropped 5 bases and J dropped 5 bases, with 22 bases sitting between them. Germline loops: CDR1 SGHNT, CDR2 YYREEE (reference sequence). The CDR3 DNA sequence: TGTGCCAGCAGTCCTCAACCCCCTCCTAGTTGGGAGACCCAGTACTTC. Its protein is CASSPQPPPSWETQYF.

J is TRBJ1-4 and V is TRBV30; D remains unclear. The CDR3 spans 15 residues. Germline CDR1 is GTSNPN and CDR2 is SVGIG (reference sequence). The V end was cut by 2 bases, the J end by 8 bases, with 18 bases between. The CDR3 region has the DNA TGTGCCTGGAGTATATCAGGAGGGCTAGGGGAAAAACTGTTTTTT. Its translation: CAWSISGGLGEKLFF.

V usage is TRBV5-4 and J usage is TRBJ2-5; D is perhaps TRBD2 (6 bases). Germline CDR1 and CDR2: SGHNT and YYREEE (reference sequence). The CDR3 extends over 15 amino acids. V lost 0 bases, J lost 10 bases, and 19 bases lay in between. CDR3 sequence: CASSLGGLNQAGQYF. The DNA for the CDR3 is TGTGCCAGCAGCTTGGGGGGACTCAACCAGGCAGGCCAGTACTTC.

The chain uses TRBV24-1 and TRBJ2-1; 11 bases line up with TRBD2. CDR3 length: 17 amino acids. Germline-derived CDR1 and CDR2 are KGHDR and SFDVKD. Losses at the gene ends were 4 bases for V and 5 bases for J; bases not matched to a gene: 9. The CDR3 DNA sequence: TGTGCCACCAGTGAAAGACTAGCGGGAAAGGACCACAATGAGCAGTTCTTC. Amino acid sequence: CATSERLAGKDHNEQFF.

The V and J genes are TRBV6-5 and TRBJ2-7; TRBD2 is a possible D gene (6 bases). Germline lookup yields CDR1 MNHEY and CDR2 SVGAGI. This CDR3 contains 16 residues. V lost 0 bases and J 1 base, leaving 13 bases between the germline ends. The CDR3 nucleotides are TGTGCCAGCAGTTACTCGATAGGGGACTTTTCCTACGAGCAGTACTTC. Encoded protein: CASSYSIGDFSYEQYF.

This clone showed up many times. This chain uses TRBV6-4 with TRBJ2-1, with a weak D call TRBD1 (5 bases). Trimming removed 2 bases from V and 9 bases from J, with 11 bases in between. Germline assignment: CDR1 MRHNA and CDR2 SNTAGT. The CDR3 totals 13 residues. CDR3 coding DNA: TGTGCCAGCAGTGACAAGGGGTTGGGTGAGCAGTTCTTC. Translated, it gives CASSDKGLGEQFF.

The chain joins TRBV9 to TRBJ1-6; no firm D call. Per the germline V gene, CDR1 is SGDLS and CDR2 is YYNGEE. CDR3 size: 14 residues. V dropped 0 bases and J dropped 7 bases, with 8 bases sitting between them. As DNA, the CDR3 is TGTGCCAGCAGCGTAGACCCTAAGAATTCACCCCTCCACTTT. Its protein product is CASSVDPKNSPLHF. Supplemented by reference TRBV9 and TRBJ1-6, the full variable domain reads DSGVTQTPKHLITATGQRVTLRCSPRSGDLSVYWYQQSLDQGLQFLIQYYNGEERAKGNILERFSAQQFPDLHSELNLSSLELGDSALYFCASSVDPKNSPLHFGNGTRLTVT.

This chain joins TRBV30 and TRBJ1-2, with D perhaps matching TRBD1 (5 bases). The CDR3 runs to 17 residues. Trimming stripped 1 base from V and 0 bases from J, with 18 bases between. The germline CDR1 and CDR2 sequences are GTSNPN and SVGIG (reference sequence). The CDR3 region has the DNA TGTGCCTGGAGTGAGGGGACTTCCTGGAGGGCTAACTATGGCTACACCTTC. Its protein is CAWSEGTSWRANYGYTF.

The V gene is TRBV5-1, the J gene TRBJ1-2, with 8 positions matching TRBD1. CDR3 length: 14 amino acids. Germline V gene sequence: CDR1 SGHRS, CDR2 YFSETQ. The trim removed 4 bases at V and 7 bases at J, leaving 9 bases unmatched. For the CDR3, the DNA is TGCGCCAGCAGCGGGGTTCGGACAGGGAGTGGCTACACCTTC. Translation: CASSGVRTGSGYTF. The variable domain in full, with the rest retrieved from reference TRBV5-1 and TRBJ1-2, is KAGVTQTPRYLIKTRGQQVTLSCSPISGHRSVSWYQQTPGQGLQFLFEYFSETQRNKGNFPGRFSGRQFSNSRSEMNVSTLELGDSALYLCASSGVRTGSGYTFGSGTRLTVV.